Sequencing of this TCR beta chain was carried out in a study of T cells in localized non-small cell lung cancer. By share of the sample, this clone is medium-sized. CDR1 and CDR2 from the germline V gene are SGHNT and YENEEA. The CDR3 spans 14 residues. V was trimmed by 4 bases and J by 0 bases, leaving 9 bases between them. Assay used: immunoSEQ multiplex PCR; TCRdb lists only in-frame clones, some missing. The sample consists of about 1,400 clones, about 20% of them appearing once. V is TRBV11-3 and J is TRBJ2-5, with D unclear. The sequences come from normal lung tissue next to the tumor, collected before any cancer treatment. The TCR comes from a woman between 35 and 70 years old with stage II lung adenocarcinoma. CDR3 bases: TGTGCCAGCAGCTCTTCTCCGGACCAAGAGACCCAGTACTTC. As protein: CASSSSPDQETQYF.